These 13 T cell receptor beta chains were sequenced from one sample in a study of T-cell memory formation after mild COVID-19. One entry per CDR3 protein, called by TCRdb with MiXCR from the 5' RACE reads. Altogether roughly 400,000 distinct CDR3 sequences are present, 15% to 20% being singletons, with the ten largest covering about 22%. The sample consisted of PBMCs or a T cell subset sorted from them (not recorded which). These receptors were collected from a man between 18 and 29 years old who had mild COVID-19 (a few samples of this study predate the infection). Cell type and time point are not known.

This clonotype has more than one count but fewer than ten. The chain joins TRBV6-1 to TRBJ1-1; TRBD1 is a possible D gene (6 bases). This CDR3 region has 17 residues. From germline, CDR1 is MNHNS and CDR2 SASEGT. The germline V and J ends were trimmed by 2 bases and 0 bases, with 16 bases remaining between them. The CDR3 loop is CASSEPWAGDMNTEAFF. The CDR3 DNA sequence: TGTGCCAGCAGTGAACCTTGGGCAGGGGATATGAACACTGAAGCTTTCTTT.

The rearrangement uses TRBV20-1 and TRBJ2-7; D assignment may be TRBD1 or TRBD2 (6 bases each). This CDR3 has 12 amino acids. Trimming shortened V by 6 bases and J by 0 bases, and 9 bases separated the two germline ends. In germline, CDR1 is DFQATT, CDR2 SNEGSKA (reference sequence). The CDR3 nucleotides read TGCAGTGCCGGGGGCAGCTCCTACGAGCAGTACTTC. This sequence encodes CSAGGSSYEQYF.

A few counts support this clonotype. The chain uses TRBV4-2 and TRBJ1-2; D may be TRBD1 (6 bases). Trimming removed 0 bases at V and 8 bases at J, with 13 bases between. The CDR3 contains 14 residues. Per germline, CDR1 LGHNA and CDR2 YNFKEQ. The CDR3 loop reads CASSQEGAGSGYTF. CDR3 sequence (DNA): TGTGCCAGCAGCCAAGAGGGGGCGGGGAGCGGCTACACCTTC.

In its sample, this clonotype was seen a few times. The chain links TRBV7-3 to TRBJ2-1; TRBD2 is a possible D gene (7 bases). The length of the CDR3 is 13 residues. Looked up from germline, CDR1 is SGHTA and CDR2 is FQGTGA. Trimming removed 5 bases at V and 8 bases at J, with 13 bases between. CDR3 sequence reads: CASSGGARDEQFF. The DNA of the CDR3 is TGTGCCAGCAGCGGGGGGGCAAGGGATGAGCAGTTCTTC.

There are a few counts of this clonotype. CDR3 nucleotides: TGTGCCAGCAGTCTCGGACAGGCGCTCACAGATACGCAGTATTTT. It specifies CASSLGQALTDTQYF. V and J are TRBV27 and TRBJ2-3, with 7 bases aligning to TRBD1. This CDR3 comprises 15 residues. V lost 5 bases and J lost 2; bases outside the gene matches: 7. CDR1 MNHEY and CDR2 SMNVEV come from the germline V gene (reference sequence).

This chain joins TRBV6-1 and TRBJ2-1; TRBD2 is a possible D gene (6 bases). The CDR3 is made up of 12 amino acids. Germline values: CDR1 MNHNS, CDR2 SASEGT. V was cut by 6 bases and J by 7 bases, with 10 bases left in between. DNA of the CDR3: TGTGCCAGCAGGACTAGGGCTAATGAGCAGTTCTTC. Translation gives CASRTRANEQFF.

The genes are TRBV6-5 and TRBJ2-5; the D gene is possibly TRBD1 (6 bases). Trimming left V 0 bases short and J 4 bases short, with 12 bases between. CDR3 length: 15 amino acids. The germline V gene has CDR1 MNHEY and CDR2 SVGAGI. The CDR3 coding sequence is TGTGCCAGCAGTTACTCGACAGGAGGTGTAGAGACCCAGTACTTC. It encodes CASSYSTGGVETQYF.

In regard to this clonotype: The junction shows a germline mismatch at one end, possibly a read error. The CDR3: CASSLEVSTLRGF. CDR3 sequence (DNA): TGTGCCAGCAGCTTAGAGGTCAGCACCCTTCGTGGCTTC. This sequence joins TRBV7-2 and TRBJ2-5; D uncertain. The CDR3 totals 13 residues. Looked up from germline, CDR1 is SGHTA and CDR2 is FQGNSA.

The rearrangement links TRBV24-1 to TRBJ1-1; a possible D gene is TRBD1 (5 bases). Germline values: CDR1 KGHDR, CDR2 SFDVKD. Trimming took 4 bases from V and 4 from J, leaving 12 bases between them. The CDR3 is made up of 14 amino acids. The CDR3 DNA reads as TGTGCCACCAGTGAGGGACGCCGAAGCACTGAAGCTTTCTTT. Translated: CATSEGRRSTEAFF.

This clonotype showed up many times. The chain is built from TRBV19 and TRBJ2-7, with D possibly being TRBD1 or TRBD2 (6 bases each). This CDR3 has 15 residues. CDR1 and CDR2 from the germline V gene are LNHDA and SQIVND (reference sequence). Trimming took off 3 bases at V and 5 bases at J, with 17 bases between the two ends. CDR3 bases: TGTGCCAGTAGTATCGGTTGGGGGGCGAGCCACGAGCAGTACTTC. It specifies CASSIGWGASHEQYF.

The V and J genes are TRBV7-2 and TRBJ1-2, with D perhaps matching TRBD1 (6 bases). Per germline, CDR1 SGHTA and CDR2 FQGNSA. V lost 1 base and J 4 bases, leaving 16 bases between the germline ends. The CDR3 runs to 16 residues. As DNA, the CDR3 is TGTGCCAGCAGCTTAGGTGGGGGCAGGGGCCTCTATGGCTACACCTTC. This sequence encodes CASSLGGGRGLYGYTF.

J is TRBJ1-2 and V is TRBV12-3 or TRBV12-4; D is ambiguous. V was shortened by 5 bases and J by 1 base, with 8 bases between the two germline ends. The CDR3 consists of 13 residues. The chain's CDR3 is CASSVSDNYGYTF. CDR3 DNA: TGTGCCAGCAGTGTTTCCGATAACTATGGCTACACCTTC.

The table lists this clonotype with many counts. This rearrangement joins TRBV12-3 or TRBV12-4 to TRBJ1-4, with D unclear. The V and J ends lost 6 bases and 7 bases respectively, with 6 bases between them. The CDR3 runs 11 residues. The CDR3 DNA reads TGTGCCAGCAGGGAAGGTGAAAAACTGTTTTTT. Translating gives CASREGEKLFF.